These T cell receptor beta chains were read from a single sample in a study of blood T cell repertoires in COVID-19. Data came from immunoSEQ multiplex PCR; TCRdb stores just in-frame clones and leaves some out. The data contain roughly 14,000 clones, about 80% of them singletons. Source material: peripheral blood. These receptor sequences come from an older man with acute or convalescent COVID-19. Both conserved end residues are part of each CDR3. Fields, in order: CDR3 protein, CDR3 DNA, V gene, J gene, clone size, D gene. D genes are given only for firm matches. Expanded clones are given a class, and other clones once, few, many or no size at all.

CDR3aa: CASSGLARTDTQYF
CDR3nt: TGTGCCAGCAGTGGACTAGCCCGCACAGATACGCAGTATTTT
v_gene: TRBV2
j_gene: TRBJ2-3
abundance: NA
d_gene: TRBD2

CDR3aa: CASSRGGRPRANSPLHF
CDR3nt: TGTGCCAGCAGTAGAGGAGGACGCCCGCGGGCGAATTCACCCCTCCACTTT
v_gene: TRBV6-2/TRBV6-3
j_gene: TRBJ1-6
abundance: NA
d_gene: NA

CDR3aa: CASSVDSQGRYTF
CDR3nt: TGTGCCAGCAGCGTAGATAGCCAGGGTCGCTACACCTTC
v_gene: TRBV9
j_gene: TRBJ1-2
abundance: NA
d_gene: NA

CDR3aa: CASSPGLAGYYEQYF
CDR3nt: TGTGCCAGCAGTCCCGGACTAGCGGGGTACTACGAGCAGTACTTC
v_gene: TRBV6-5
j_gene: TRBJ2-7
abundance: NA
d_gene: TRBD2

CDR3aa: CASSEVGGWGTNEKLFF
CDR3nt: TGTGCCAGCAGTGAAGTCGGGGGGTGGGGAACTAATGAAAAACTGTTTTTT
v_gene: TRBV6-1
j_gene: TRBJ1-4
abundance: NA
d_gene: NA

CDR3aa: CASSFRNPGTTIYF
CDR3nt: TGTGCCAGCAGTTTCCGGAACCCGGGTACCACCATATATTTT
v_gene: TRBV27
j_gene: TRBJ1-3
abundance: few
d_gene: NA

CDR3aa: CASSIVTGVGSRQFF
CDR3nt: TGTGCCAGTAGTATAGTTACGGGAGTAGGAAGTCGGCAGTTCTTC
v_gene: TRBV19
j_gene: TRBJ2-1
abundance: once
d_gene: NA

CDR3aa: CSATLESEQYF
CDR3nt: TGCAGTGCCACTTTAGAATCCGAGCAGTACTTC
v_gene: TRBV20-1
j_gene: TRBJ2-7
abundance: NA
d_gene: NA

CDR3aa: CAIGLAESYEQYF
CDR3nt: TGTGCCATCGGACTAGCGGAATCCTACGAGCAGTACTTC
v_gene: TRBV10-3
j_gene: TRBJ2-7
abundance: NA
d_gene: TRBD2

CDR3aa: CASSAEGGLATDTQYF
CDR3nt: TGTGCCAGCAGCGCCGAGGGGGGACTAGCAACAGATACGCAGTATTTT
v_gene: TRBV9
j_gene: TRBJ2-3
abundance: NA
d_gene: TRBD2

CDR3aa: CASSSPDRISTEAFF
CDR3nt: TGCGCCAGCAGCTCCCCGGACAGAATCTCCACTGAAGCTTTCTTT
v_gene: TRBV5-1
j_gene: TRBJ1-1
abundance: NA
d_gene: NA

CDR3aa: CASSLGLRGADTQYF
CDR3nt: TGTGCCAGCAGCTTAGGACTGCGGGGGGCAGATACGCAGTATTTT
v_gene: TRBV7-8
j_gene: TRBJ2-3
abundance: NA
d_gene: TRBD2

CDR3aa: CAWSSGSSYEQYF
CDR3nt: TGTGCCTGGAGTAGCGGGAGCTCCTACGAGCAGTACTTC
v_gene: TRBV30
j_gene: TRBJ2-7
abundance: NA
d_gene: TRBD2

CDR3aa: CASSEAQGTRAFF
CDR3nt: TGTGCCAGCAGTGAAGCGCAGGGGACCAGAGCTTTCTTT
v_gene: TRBV6-1
j_gene: TRBJ1-1
abundance: NA
d_gene: NA

CDR3aa: CAWRDRGGPYEQYF
CDR3nt: TGTGCCTGGAGGGACAGGGGTGGTCCCTACGAGCAGTACTTC
v_gene: TRBV30
j_gene: TRBJ2-7
abundance: NA
d_gene: TRBD1

CDR3aa: CASSIADRGPDGDTQYF
CDR3nt: TGTGCCAGTAGTATAGCGGACAGGGGTCCTGATGGGGATACGCAGTATTTT
v_gene: TRBV19
j_gene: TRBJ2-3
abundance: NA
d_gene: TRBD1

CDR3aa: CASSLSAPRKSSYNEQFF
CDR3nt: TGTGCCAGCAGTTTATCGGCACCTAGGAAGAGCTCCTACAATGAGCAGTTCTTC
v_gene: TRBV27
j_gene: TRBJ2-1
abundance: NA
d_gene: NA